This TCR beta chain appears in the sequencing data of a study of shared clonotypes between healthy human individuals. In the study overall: The people who gave samples were two women and three men aged 18 to 49.

The CDR3 loop spans 15 amino acids. Unmatched junction bases numbered 7, after V lost 4 bases and J lost 7 bases. In germline, CDR1 is MNHEY, CDR2 SMNVEV (reference sequence). Concerning this clone itself: Its antigen is not known.

Sorted-subset replicate PCR reactions were performed with around 210 ng DNA, corresponding to roughly 30,000 T cell genomes. TCRdb's table, derived via immunoSEQ multiplex PCR, lists solely in-frame clones and lacks some. The sample shows hundreds of thousands of clones, around 73% of them seen only once. General study findings and limits: Clonotype sharing across several donors was observed for about 5.2% of naive CD4 clonotypes.

Sequences were obtained from memory CD4+ T cells sorted from blood. Regarding subset: CD45RA-negative fraction. The TCR originated in a woman aged 30 to 39 in good health. The V gene is TRBV27, the J gene TRBJ2-2, with 9 bases matching TRBD1. This chain's CDR3 is CASSYRTGAVGELFF. The CDR3 DNA sequence: TGTGCCAGCAGTTATCGGACAGGGGCAGTCGGGGAGCTGTTTTTT.